In its sample, the clone carrying this TCR beta chain was seen a few times. What it binds is unknown. This record belongs to a study of beta chain features in type 1 diabetes. The overall study: Comparable age, gender and cell yields were observed in patients relative to healthy donors.

Findings and limits, study-wide: Whether HLA type affects TCRB rearrangement stayed undetermined in the present work. The naive, central memory and Treg TCRB repertoires showed an apparent similarity that was greater among patients than among healthy donors.

The CDR3 has 14 amino acids. V was clipped by 3 bases and J by 2 bases, with 8 bases between them. Germline CDR1 KGHSH, CDR2 LQKENI. All of the isolated RNA was reverse transcribed, so expressed TCRB transcripts were sequenced. Only in-frame clones appear in the TCRdb table, and some are missing; sequencing was by immunoSEQ multiplex PCR. The sample gives 970,000 or so clones, roughly 15% of which show up once; about 0.02% is in the top ten. The sample was naive CD4+ T cells from blood. The chain couples TRBV18 to TRBJ1-5; no clear D gene. This receptor was taken from a woman younger than 30 in good health. The CDR3 DNA follows: TGTGCCAGCTCACCCGCCGATGGCAATCAGCCCCAGCATTTT. Translation gives CASSPADGNQPQHF.